A selection of T cell receptor beta chains follows, all from one sample in a study of regulatory T cells in long-lasting Graves disease. One entry per CDR3 protein, called by TCRdb with MiXCR from the multiplex PCR reads. The repertoire includes about 430,000 distinct CDR3 sequences, roughly a fifth of them detected once, and about 13% sits in the top ten. The material was peripheral blood mononuclear cells (PBMCs), obtained when the disease was refractory, from a patient treated with antithyroid drugs. Every receptor here comes from a female donor with Graves disease. The CDR3 runs from the conserved cysteine through the conserved F or W. A D gene is named only where the DNA matches it firmly. Not all rows give a size; the values are once, few, many and, for expanded clones, a class.

clone size,D gene,J gene,V gene,CDR3 DNA,CDR3 protein
.,TRBD2,TRBJ2-2,TRBV7-2,TGTGCCAGCAGCTTAGAACTAGCGGGAGGGTTGTCCACCGGGGAGCTGTTTTTT,CASSLELAGGLSTGELFF
.,.,TRBJ2-7,TRBV19,TGTGCCAGTGGTATTGGGGGGATCGATCACGAGCAGTACTTC,CASGIGGIDHEQYF
many,TRBD1,TRBJ2-7,TRBV2,TGTGCCAGCTGGCCCGGGACAGAGAACTACGAGCAGTACTTC,CASWPGTENYEQYF
few,.,TRBJ1-5,TRBV7-2,TGTGCCAGCAGCTTTATGGACGGTCAGCCCCAGCATTTT,CASSFMDGQPQHF
many,.,TRBJ2-7,TRBV5-1,TGCGCCAGCATGACAGGACACCAAGCGGACGAGCAGTACTTC,CASMTGHQADEQYF
.,.,TRBJ2-1,TRBV7-2,TGTGCCAGCAGCTTAGGTGGGCCTCTCAATGAGCAGTTCTTC,CASSLGGPLNEQFF
many,TRBD2,TRBJ2-4,TRBV2,TGTGCCAGCAGTGAAGATCGCGGGGGGTTCCAGTACTTC,CASSEDRGGFQYF
many,TRBD2,TRBJ2-7,TRBV27,TGTGCCAGCAGGGGGGGTAGCGGGAATCCCTACGAGCAGTACTTC,CASRGGSGNPYEQYF
many,.,TRBJ2-5,TRBV11-2,TGTGCCAGCAGCGCGGCGGAGACCCAGTACTTC,CASSAAETQYF
.,.,TRBJ2-1,TRBV28,TGTGCCAGCAACCTTCTGGCGGACAATGAGCAGTTCTTC,CASNLLADNEQFF
many,.,TRBJ2-5,TRBV6-1,TGTGCCAGCAGGCGGGCTAAAGAGACCCAGTACTTC,CASRRAKETQYF
many,.,TRBJ1-2,TRBV29-1,TGCAGCGTTGAAAATGATTCGGGTTCGGCAATTTTACTTGGCTACACCTTC,CSVENDSGSAILLGYTF
.,.,TRBJ2-2,TRBV9,TGTGCCAGCAGCGTACTCACGAACACCGGGGAGCTGTTTTTT,CASSVLTNTGELFF
.,TRBD2,TRBJ2-7,TRBV7-9,TGTGCCAGCAGCTCTCTTACCTTTAGCGGGAGGGCCTTCGACGAGCAGTACTTC,CASSSLTFSGRAFDEQYF
few,.,TRBJ1-6,TRBV2,TGTGCCAGCGGAACCCGGGACATTAGCTCCTATAATTCACCCCTCCACTTT,CASGTRDISSYNSPLHF
.,.,TRBJ1-2,TRBV5-8,TGTGCCAGCACCTACCAGACCAAATCAGGGCAGCCCTCTCCTATGAAAAATGGCTACACCTTC,CASTYQTKSGQPSPMKNGYTF
few,.,TRBJ1-5,TRBV4-1,TGCGCCAGCAGCTACCGGGTGGATAGCAATCAGCCCCAGCATTTT,CASSYRVDSNQPQHF
.,.,TRBJ1-1,TRBV10-3,TGTGCCATCAGTTTACAGGGAGATACTGAAGCTTTCTTT,CAISLQGDTEAFF
many,.,TRBJ1-4,TRBV3-1,TGTGCCAGCAGCCAAGCCCATTTTGCAACTAATGAAAAACTGTTTTTT,CASSQAHFATNEKLFF
many,.,TRBJ2-5,TRBV28,TGTGCCAGCAGCCTGGGACAGAGGAGGGAAGAGACCCAGTACTTC,CASSLGQRREETQYF
.,.,TRBJ2-3,TRBV6-2/TRBV6-3,TGTGCCAGCAGCCTCAACCCCGGACTATTGCCTCATACGCAGTATTTT,CASSLNPGLLPHTQYF
many,TRBD2,TRBJ2-2,TRBV10-3,TGTGCCATCAGTTCCGGGACTAGCGGGACCGGGGAGCTGTTTTTT,CAISSGTSGTGELFF
.,.,TRBJ1-1,TRBV20-1,TGCAGTGCAGAGGCAGACATGAACACTGAAGCTTTCTTT,CSAEADMNTEAFF
many,.,TRBJ1-4,TRBV28,TGTGCCACCCTAGACGAAAAACTGTTTTTT,CATLDEKLFF
many,TRBD1,TRBJ2-5,TRBV28,TGTGCCAGCAGGACAGGGTTAAGAGAGACCCAGTACTTC,CASRTGLRETQYF
.,.,TRBJ2-5,TRBV9,TGTGCCACATCCCCGGGGTCAGGGTGGGAGACCCAGTACTTC,CATSPGSGWETQYF
few,TRBD1,TRBJ2-2,TRBV5-1,TGCGCCAGCAGCCAAGACAGGGGCGCCACCGGGGAGCTGTTTTTT,CASSQDRGATGELFF
.,TRBD2,TRBJ2-1,TRBV7-9,TGTGCCAGCAGCTTAGGAGGCGGCCGGAGCGGGAGGCTTGAGCAGTTCTTC,CASSLGGGRSGRLEQFF
few,TRBD2,TRBJ2-3,TRBV12-3/TRBV12-4,TGTGCCAGCAGGCTCGGCGGACTAGCGGGAGGTGCGGATACGCAGTATTTT,CASRLGGLAGGADTQYF
once,.,TRBJ2-1,TRBV28,TGTGCCAGCAGTTCCACGATCAAGCAGTTCTTC,CASSSTIKQFF
few,.,TRBJ2-2,TRBV9,TGTGCCAGCAGCGATGGGAGTGGGACCGGGGAGCTGTTTTTT,CASSDGSGTGELFF
many,.,TRBJ2-5,TRBV12-3/TRBV12-4,TGTGCCAGCAGTTTAGTCAGGGGAGAAGAGACCCAGTACTTC,CASSLVRGEETQYF
.,TRBD1,TRBJ2-2,TRBV20-1,TGCAGTGCAACTCCGGGACAGGGGCCTCACACCGGGGAGCTGTTTTTT,CSATPGQGPHTGELFF
.,.,TRBJ1-1,TRBV5-1,TGCGCCAGCAGCTTCGGCCTCGGGGGGCACACTGAAGCTTTCTTT,CASSFGLGGHTEAFF
.,.,TRBJ2-2,TRBV18,TGTGCCAGCTCACCACAGACCTCACCTACCACCGGGGAGCTGTTTTTT,CASSPQTSPTTGELFF
few,TRBD2,TRBJ2-5,TRBV27,TGTGCCAGCAGTTTGATAGCGGGAAAAGAGACCCAGTACTTC,CASSLIAGKETQYF
many,.,TRBJ1-2,TRBV3-1,TGTGCCAGCAGCCAAGGTGGAACTTGGGCTGGCTACACCTTC,CASSQGGTWAGYTF
.,.,TRBJ2-7,TRBV28,TGTGCCAGCAGTTTATTCGTCCGATTTGACGAGCAGTACTTC,CASSLFVRFDEQYF
many,TRBD1,TRBJ2-7,TRBV16,TGTGCCAGCAGCCAATCGGGGACAGGGTCGGACCACGAGCAGTACTTC,CASSQSGTGSDHEQYF
many,.,TRBJ1-4,TRBV11-2,TGTGCCAGCAGCTTAGCTACAGGGATCCCTAATGAAAAACTGTTTTTT,CASSLATGIPNEKLFF
many,TRBD1,TRBJ2-1,TRBV12-3/TRBV12-4,TGTGCCAGCACCGGACAGGAAAACAATGAGCAGTTCTTC,CASTGQENNEQFF
.,.,TRBJ2-5,TRBV20-1,TGCAGTGCGGGAGTAGAGACCCAGTACTTC,CSAGVETQYF
many,.,TRBJ2-7,TRBV3-1,TGTGCCAGCAGCCAAGAAAGGAAAAACGAGCAGTACTTC,CASSQERKNEQYF
.,.,TRBJ1-2,TRBV3-1,TGTGCCAGCAGCCAAGCTGGGGCTCTTGGCTACACCTTC,CASSQAGALGYTF
many,.,TRBJ1-1,TRBV5-1,TGCGCCAGCAGCTCCGGGACGTCCTACAATGAAGCTTTCTTT,CASSSGTSYNEAFF
.,.,TRBJ2-2,TRBV19,TGTGCCAGTAGTATAGTGGGGGGACAGCGCACCGGGGAGCTGTTTTTT,CASSIVGGQRTGELFF
.,.,TRBJ2-1,TRBV11-2,TGTGCCAGCACCCTTTTAGGGAGGTACAATGAGCAGTTCTTC,CASTLLGRYNEQFF
few,.,TRBJ1-1,TRBV30,TGTGCCTGGAGTGTCTTGTCCTCTGAAGCTTTCTTT,CAWSVLSSEAFF
many,.,TRBJ2-2,TRBV6-2/TRBV6-3,TGTGCCATCCTATCCCCCACCGGGGAGCTGTTTTTT,CAILSPTGELFF
.,.,TRBJ1-1,TRBV3-1,TGTGCCAGCAGCCAAGAGACCGGATTTTTAGCTGAAGCTTTCTTT,CASSQETGFLAEAFF
many,.,TRBJ2-7,TRBV28,TGTGCCAGCACGGTATCGGCGAAACATAATACATACGAGCAGTACTTC,CASTVSAKHNTYEQYF
.,.,TRBJ1-6,TRBV18,TGTGCCAGCTCACGATCCGGGGACTATAATTCACCCCTCCACTTT,CASSRSGDYNSPLHF
many,.,TRBJ1-1,TRBV12-3/TRBV12-4,TGTGCCAGCAGTTTGAAGCTGAACACTGAAGCTTTCTTT,CASSLKLNTEAFF
many,.,TRBJ1-5,TRBV29-1,TGCAGCGCCCGGGACGGGGATCAGCCCCAGCATTTT,CSARDGDQPQHF
.,TRBD1,TRBJ2-5,TRBV7-7,TGTGCCAGCAGCTTACACCGGGACAGGGCGGGAGAGACCCAGTACTTC,CASSLHRDRAGETQYF
.,.,TRBJ1-1,TRBV19,TGTGCCAGTAGTTCGGACACGTATTGGGAAGCTTTCTTT,CASSSDTYWEAFF
few,.,TRBJ1-1,TRBV24-1,TGTGCCACCAGTGGTACGGGGGACCAAGCTTTCTTT,CATSGTGDQAFF